The 30 T cell receptor beta chains listed next were all sequenced from one sample in a study of blood T cells in healthy people across ages (dated by TCRdb to about 2015). The protocol used for the library was 5' RACE. This sample was sequenced with an Illumina HiSeq 2500. A second PCR of roughly 6 to 12 cycles was run with a J-beta primer mix and a sample-barcoded 5' primer. TCRdb reran the public reads through fastp at Q25 and MiXCR, keeping productive beta chains. Here each entry gathers all rows of one CDR3 protein and keeps the most common genes and DNA. Present in this sample are hundreds of thousands of distinct CDR3 sequences, roughly two fifths of which were seen just once. The ten largest account for around 30% of the sample. The sample consisted of blood. Receptors originate from a man older than 75 in good health.

The rearrangement uses TRBV7-2 and TRBJ2-3; D remains ambiguous. Trimming left V 4 bases short and J 8 bases short, with 13 bases between. The CDR3 is 13 amino acids. Germline CDR1 is SGHTA and CDR2 is FQGNSA. The CDR3 bases are TGTGCCAGCAGCTCCACGCCCCTTGGTACGCAGTATTTT. Protein sequence: CASSSTPLGTQYF. The variable domain in full, with the rest retrieved from reference TRBV7-2 and TRBJ2-3, is GAGVSQSPSNKVTEKGKDVELRCDPISGHTALYWYRQSLGQGLEFLIYFQGNSAPDKSGLPSDRFSAERTGGSVSTLTIQRTQQEDSAVYLCASSSTPLGTQYFGPGTRLTVL.

The chain uses TRBV7-2 and TRBJ2-2; TRBD2 matches 13 bases. The germline gives CDR1 SGHTA, CDR2 FQGNSA. The CDR3 spans 16 residues. The V gene end was trimmed by 6 bases and the J gene end by 5 bases; junction bases not matched to a gene: 6. This CDR3 is CASSNRLAGGTGELFF. CDR3 nucleotide sequence: TGTGCCAGCAGTAACCGACTAGCGGGAGGTACCGGGGAGCTGTTTTTT.

This clonotype was found a few times. The chain carries TRBV5-1 and TRBJ2-5; D not certain. The CDR3 length is 13 residues. V dropped 0 bases and J dropped 4 bases, with 7 bases sitting between them. Germline values: CDR1 SGHRS, CDR2 YFSETQ. The CDR3 here is CASSLEPLETQYF. For the CDR3, the DNA is TGCGCCAGCAGCTTGGAACCTTTAGAGACCCAGTACTTC.

The rearrangement links TRBV14 to TRBJ2-3, with 8 bases matching TRBD2. The germline gives CDR1 SGHDN, CDR2 FVKESK. The length of the CDR3 is 17 residues. Trimming cost V 3 bases and J 2 bases; bases outside gene matches: 10. CDR3 region: CASSQGFTSGFTDTQYF. CDR3 nucleotides: TGTGCCAGCAGCCAGGGCTTCACTAGCGGCTTCACAGATACGCAGTATTTT.

The J gene is TRBJ2-3, the V gene TRBV10-3, with 11 bases identical to TRBD2. Per germline, CDR1 ENHRY and CDR2 SYGVKD. The length of the CDR3 is 16 residues. The junction had 9 bases not matched to a gene; V was cut back by 4 bases and J by 6 bases. CDR3 protein: CAISVLAGGRGDTQYF. DNA of the CDR3: TGTGCCATCAGTGTTCTAGCGGGAGGACGAGGTGATACGCAGTATTTT.

The V gene is TRBV7-2, the J gene TRBJ1-2, with D perhaps TRBD1 (6 bases). V was clipped by 1 base and J by 4 bases, with 13 bases between them. Germline V gene lookup returns CDR1 SGHTA and CDR2 FQGNSA. The length of the CDR3 is 15 residues. In DNA, the CDR3 is TGTGCCAGCAGCTTAGTGGGCAGGGGTTTCTATGGCTACACCTTC. It encodes CASSLVGRGFYGYTF.

The chain employs TRBV12-3 or TRBV12-4 and TRBJ2-1; 7 bases are a match to TRBD1. The CDR3 runs 15 residues. V was clipped by 9 bases and J by 8 bases; unmatched bases: 16. CDR3 DNA sequence: TGTGCCAGTCAACAATTGGGACAGAGTCCCGATGAGCAGTTCTTC. Its translation: CASQQLGQSPDEQFF.

This clonotype has only one observation. The chain joins TRBV27 to TRBJ2-5; 9 nucleotides align to TRBD2. The germline V gene encodes CDR1 MNHEY and CDR2 SMNVEV (reference sequence). The CDR3 totals 16 residues. V lost 3 bases, J lost 11 bases, and 16 bases stayed unmatched. This CDR3 is CASSFRREGLINEQYF. CDR3 nucleotides: TGTGCCAGCAGTTTTAGGCGGGAGGGCCTTATCAATGAGCAGTACTTC.

The gene calls are TRBV20-1 and TRBJ2-7; D might be TRBD1 (6 bases). The CDR3 has 14 amino acids. V shed 4 bases and J shed 4 bases, with 17 bases lying between them. Germline assignment: CDR1 DFQATT and CDR2 SNEGSKA (reference sequence). CDR3 nucleotide sequence: TGCAGTGCTAACGGGCAGGGGTGGACATACGAGCAGTACTTC. It yields the protein CSANGQGWTYEQYF.

In this sample, this clonotype turned up a few times. The chain is built from TRBV6-2 or TRBV6-3 and TRBJ1-5; D is ambiguous. The germline V gene has CDR1 MNHEY and CDR2 SVGEGT. The CDR3 covers 15 residues. Trimming shortened V by 6 bases and J by 2 bases, and 14 bases separated the two germline ends. Written as DNA, the CDR3 is TGTGCCAGCAGGAGTTGGTCGTCGGGCAATCAGCCCCAGCATTTT. Amino acid sequence: CASRSWSSGNQPQHF.

The chain combines TRBV24-1 with TRBJ2-5; a weak D match, TRBD1 (6 bases). With 1 base removed from V and 7 bases from J, the gap between germline ends came to 18 bases. Germline V gene lookup returns CDR1 KGHDR and CDR2 SFDVKD. The CDR3 totals 16 residues. The CDR3 sequence: CATSDFAQGLTGTQYF. The CDR3 DNA reads as TGTGCCACCAGTGATTTCGCTCAGGGGTTAACGGGGACCCAGTACTTC.

The chain links TRBV30 to TRBJ2-4; D may match TRBD1 or TRBD2 (11 bases each). Germline V lookup: CDR1 GTSNPN, CDR2 SVGIG (reference sequence). V was clipped by 5 bases and J by 0 bases, with 32 bases between them. The CDR3 length is 21 residues. CDR3 DNA sequence: TGTGCCTGGCGGGACAGGGGGTTAGCGGGAGGGCCACAAGTAGCCAAAAACATTCAGTACTTC. Residues: CAWRDRGLAGGPQVAKNIQYF.

This clonotype was observed a few times. The gene calls are TRBV6-2 or TRBV6-3 and TRBJ1-2; TRBD1 is a possible D gene (5 bases). The CDR3 runs 16 residues. V lost 0 bases and J 6 bases, leaving 17 bases between the germline ends. The germline V gene has CDR1 MNHEY and CDR2 SVGEGT. CDR3 sequence: CASSYSMLRDFHGYTF. The CDR3 DNA is TGTGCCAGCAGTTACTCTATGCTCCGGGACTTCCATGGCTACACCTTC.

This chain connects TRBV4-3 to TRBJ2-3, with 9 bases lining up with TRBD1. CDR1 is LGHNA and CDR2 is YSLEER in the germline V gene. The trim removed 0 bases at V and 3 bases at J, leaving 4 bases unmatched. CDR3 length: 16 residues. The CDR3 region is CASSQDRTGVTDTQYF. CDR3 in DNA: TGCGCCAGCAGCCAAGATAGGACAGGGGTTACAGATACGCAGTATTTT.

This clonotype was counted between two and nine times. CDR3 region: CASSYSSRYEQYF. The CDR3 bases are TGTGCCAGCAGTTACTCTAGCAGATACGAGCAGTACTTC. V is TRBV6-5 and J is TRBJ2-7; D call uncertain. Looked up from germline, CDR1 is MNHEY and CDR2 is SVGAGI. This CDR3 region has 13 residues. Trimming removed 0 bases at V and 4 bases at J, with 7 bases between.

The chain couples TRBV6-1 to TRBJ2-5; D is perhaps TRBD1 or TRBD2 (5 bases each). The ends were cut back, 4 bases at V and 2 bases at J, with 17 bases in the middle. From germline, CDR1 is MNHNS and CDR2 SASEGT. There are 16 residues in the CDR3. The CDR3 DNA sequence: TGTGCCAGCAGTGCTATACCGTGGGGGATACAAGAGACCCAGTACTTC. It yields the protein CASSAIPWGIQETQYF.

This clonotype was recorded at least ten times. The chain couples TRBV10-3 to TRBJ2-1; TRBD2 matches 10 bases. This CDR3 has 14 amino acids. V lost 4 bases, J lost 5 bases, and 2 bases stayed unmatched. Germline V gives CDR1 ENHRY, CDR2 SYGVKD. CDR3 amino acids: CAISGGLADNEQFF. CDR3 in DNA: TGTGCCATCAGTGGAGGACTAGCGGACAATGAGCAGTTCTTC.

The chain couples TRBV10-3 to TRBJ1-5; D is possibly TRBD1 (5 bases). V was trimmed by 6 bases and J by 4 bases, leaving 10 bases between them. CDR1 is ENHRY and CDR2 is SYGVKD in the germline V gene. CDR3 length: 13 amino acids. This CDR3 is CAISSGPNQPQHF. Here the CDR3 DNA reads TGTGCCATCAGCTCAGGGCCGAATCAGCCCCAGCATTTT.

The CDR3 protein is CSVTGDGQETQHF. The DNA of the CDR3 is TGCAGCGTCACTGGCGATGGCCAAGAGACCCAGCATTTT. The J gene is TRBJ1-5, the V gene TRBV29-1; D call uncertain. This CDR3 spans 13 amino acids. Germline V gives CDR1 SQVTM, CDR2 ANQGSEA. V gave up 6 bases and J gave up 11 bases, with 20 bases separating them.

This clonotype was counted many times. In DNA, the CDR3 is TGTGCCAGCAGCGGTATCAATGAGCAGTTCTTC. Protein product: CASSGINEQFF. V and J are TRBV2 and TRBJ2-1, with D unresolved. This CDR3 has 11 amino acids. The ends were cut back, 6 bases at V and 6 bases at J, with 6 bases in the middle. Germline values: CDR1 SNHLY, CDR2 FYNNEI.

The table lists this clonotype with many counts. V usage is TRBV7-6 and J usage is TRBJ2-5, with D uncertain. The germline V gene has CDR1 SGHVS and CDR2 FNYEAQ. The CDR3 sequence is 14 residues long. V dropped 2 bases and J dropped 2 bases, with 9 bases sitting between them. The chain's CDR3 is CASSLLGRQETQYF. CDR3 nucleotide sequence: TGTGCCAGCAGCTTATTGGGCAGACAAGAGACCCAGTACTTC.

This clonotype appeared many times. The chain links TRBV7-2 to TRBJ2-7, with D perhaps TRBD1 or TRBD2 (7 bases each). CDR3 length: 17 residues. Trimming pared 5 bases from V and 0 bases from J, leaving 20 bases between. Germline V gene data show CDR1 as SGHTA and CDR2 as FQGNSA. CDR3 residues: CASSREGASLISYEQYF. CDR3 in DNA: TGTGCCAGCAGCAGGGAGGGGGCCTCACTGATCTCCTACGAGCAGTACTTC.

This clonotype was counted between two and nine times. This chain connects TRBV3-1 to TRBJ1-2; TRBD1 matches 7 bases. CDR3 length: 14 amino acids. Germline V gene lookup returns CDR1 LGHDT and CDR2 YNNKEL (reference sequence). Losses at the gene ends were 7 bases for V and 8 bases for J; bases not matched to a gene: 13. CDR3 region: CASTNRDRPGGYTF. For the CDR3, the DNA is TGTGCCAGCACCAATCGGGACAGACCTGGGGGCTACACCTTC.

V gene TRBV12-3 or TRBV12-4 combines with J gene TRBJ2-5, with D tentatively TRBD1 (6 bases). This CDR3 is built from 17 residues. Trimming cost V 3 bases and J 13 bases, with 30 bases left between them. The CDR3 loop reads CASSFDTPQGYFYERYF. In nucleotides, the CDR3 is TGTGCCAGCAGTTTCGATACTCCACAGGGATACTTCTACGAGCGGTACTTC.

The chain recombines TRBV7-7 with TRBJ2-1; 8 nucleotides line up with TRBD2. The germline V gene encodes CDR1 SSHAT and CDR2 FNYEAQ (reference sequence). The V segment lost 5 bases and the J segment 7 bases; nucleotides outside the gene matches: 10. The length of the CDR3 is 15 residues. The CDR3 nucleotides are TGTGCCAGCAGCCCCGGGACTAGTGGTATGAATGAGCAGTTCTTC. Translating it yields CASSPGTSGMNEQFF.

This chain links TRBV6-1 with TRBJ1-2; D gene ambiguous. Trimming cost V 2 bases and J 4 bases, with 11 bases left between them. Germline V CDR1 and CDR2: MNHNS, SASEGT. CDR3 length: 14 residues. CDR3 region: CASSERGRSYGYTF. The CDR3 region has the DNA TGTGCCAGCAGTGAACGAGGGCGGAGCTATGGCTACACCTTC.

This sequence joins TRBV20-1 and TRBJ1-1; D is unclear. The length of the CDR3 is 14 residues. CDR1 and CDR2 (germline): DFQATT, SNEGSKA (reference sequence). Trimming took off 0 bases at V and 6 bases at J, with 14 bases between the two ends. The CDR3 region is CSAREGPPLSEAFF. The CDR3 DNA sequence: TGCAGTGCTAGAGAAGGGCCACCCTTATCTGAAGCTTTCTTT.

Only a few counts were recorded for this clonotype. V usage is TRBV14 and J usage is TRBJ1-2; D is uncertain. Per the germline V gene, CDR1 is SGHDN and CDR2 is FVKESK. Trimming cost V 2 bases and J 5 bases, with 6 bases left between them. This CDR3 has 12 residues. CDR3 DNA sequence: TGTGCCAGCAGCCAACCCCCGTATGGCTACACCTTC. Amino acids: CASSQPPYGYTF.

V gene TRBV20-1 combines with J gene TRBJ2-1; D possibly uses TRBD1 or TRBD2 (5 bases each). The CDR3 spans 19 residues. V was cut by 3 bases and J by 0 bases, with 24 bases left in between. Germline-derived CDR1 and CDR2 are DFQATT and SNEGSKA (reference sequence). CDR3 in amino acids: CSASIIGTARLSSYNEQFF. The CDR3 DNA sequence: TGCAGTGCTAGTATAATAGGGACCGCCCGACTTAGCTCCTACAATGAGCAGTTCTTC.

This clonotype was seen a few times. The chain is built from TRBV6-2 or TRBV6-3 and TRBJ2-7; tentative D call: TRBD1 (5 bases). The germline CDR1 and CDR2 sequences are MNHEY and SVGEGT. Trimming took off 7 bases at V and 4 bases at J, with 14 bases between the two ends. CDR3 size: 13 residues. The CDR3 sequence: CASTDMTEYEQYF. CDR3 DNA: TGTGCCAGCACTGACATGACAGAATACGAGCAGTACTTC.